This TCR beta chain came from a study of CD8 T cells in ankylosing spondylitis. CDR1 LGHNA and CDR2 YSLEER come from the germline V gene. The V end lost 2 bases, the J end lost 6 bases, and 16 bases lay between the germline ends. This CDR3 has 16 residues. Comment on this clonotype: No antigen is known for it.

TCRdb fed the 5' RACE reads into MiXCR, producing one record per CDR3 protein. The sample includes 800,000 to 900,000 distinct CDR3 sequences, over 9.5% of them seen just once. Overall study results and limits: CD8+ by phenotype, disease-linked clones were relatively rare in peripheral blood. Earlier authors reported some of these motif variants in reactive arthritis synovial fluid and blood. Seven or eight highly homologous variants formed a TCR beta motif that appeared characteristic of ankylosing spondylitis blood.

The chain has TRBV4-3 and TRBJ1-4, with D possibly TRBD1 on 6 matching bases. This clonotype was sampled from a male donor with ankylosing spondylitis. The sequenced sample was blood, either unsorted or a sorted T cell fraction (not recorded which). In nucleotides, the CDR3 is TGCGCCAGCAGCCAACTAACAGGGCGCGGGGATGAAAAACTGTTTTTT. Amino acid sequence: CASSQLTGRGDEKLFF.